The rows below give T cell receptor beta chains drawn from one sample of a study of tumour-infiltrating T cells in Burkitt lymphoma. Sequenced by immunoSEQ multiplex PCR; TCRdb stores in-frame clones only, minus some. The sample carries some 5,000 clones, approximately 15% recorded once. The sequenced material came from tumor tissue. Source of these receptors: a human donor with diffuse large B-cell lymphoma. The CDR3 runs from the conserved cysteine through the conserved F or W. The order of the fields is clone size, D gene, V gene, J gene, CDR3 DNA, CDR3 protein. D genes are given only for firm matches. A clone size is listed for some rows: how often the clone was seen (once, few, many), or a class if it is expanded.

-	-	TRBV28	TRBJ1-5	TGTGCCAGCAGTTTCATGGGGGACAATCAGCCCCAGCATTTT	CASSFMGDNQPQHF
-	TRBD2	TRBV6-5	TRBJ2-7	TGTGCCAGCAGTTATACTAGCGGGATGTACGAGCAGTACTTC	CASSYTSGMYEQYF
few	-	TRBV13	TRBJ1-3	TGTGCCAGCAGCCAGGGACCGATCTCTGGAAACACCATATATTTT	CASSQGPISGNTIYF
-	-	TRBV29-1	TRBJ2-5	TGCAGCGTTGAACGGGCGGTCCAAGAGACCCAGTACTTC	CSVERAVQETQYF
-	TRBD1	TRBV29-1	TRBJ2-3	TGCAGCGGGGACAGGGGCACAGATACGCAGTATTTT	CSGDRGTDTQYF
-	TRBD2	TRBV2	TRBJ2-1	TGTGCCAGCAGTCCAACTAGCGGGAGATATGGTGAGCAGTTCTTC	CASSPTSGRYGEQFF
medium-sized	-	TRBV28	TRBJ1-5	TGTGCCAGCAGTTTACTGACCTCAAATCAGCCCCAGCATTTT	CASSLLTSNQPQHF
-	-	TRBV11-2	TRBJ2-1	TGTGCCAGCAGCTTAGATCGGGGCCTATACAATGAGCAGTTCTTC	CASSLDRGLYNEQFF
-	-	TRBV9	TRBJ2-5	TGTGCCAGCAGCGATGACCAGGGGACAGAGACCCAGTACTTC	CASSDDQGTETQYF
-	-	TRBV7-9	TRBJ2-1	TGTGCCAGCAGCTTAAGGAACTCCTACAATGAGCAGTTCTTC	CASSLRNSYNEQFF
-	-	TRBV7-9	TRBJ2-7	TGTGCCAGCAGCTTAGGACAGCGGAGCCCTTACGAGCAGTACTTC	CASSLGQRSPYEQYF
-	-	TRBV27	TRBJ1-3	TGTGCCAGCAGTTTAGGGCCTCGAAACACCATATATTTT	CASSLGPRNTIYF
few	TRBD2	TRBV5-1	TRBJ2-7	TGCGCCAGCACCAAGGGACTAGCCCCCTACGAGCAGTACTTC	CASTKGLAPYEQYF
-	-	TRBV5-1	TRBJ1-1	TGCGCCAGCAGCTTGGTGTCGAACACTGAAGCTTTCTTT	CASSLVSNTEAFF
-	-	TRBV27	TRBJ2-5	TGTGCCAGCAGTCATCAAGAGACCCAGTACTTC	CASSHQETQYF
-	TRBD2	TRBV9	TRBJ2-1	TGTGCCAGCAGCGGGACTAGCGGGAGACGCTACAATGAGCAGTTCTTC	CASSGTSGRRYNEQFF
few	-	TRBV6-1	TRBJ2-2	TGTGCCAGCAGTTCCGACTACAACACCGGGGAGCTGTTTTTT	CASSSDYNTGELFF
-	-	TRBV28	TRBJ2-7	TGTGCCAGCAGCCCTCCGTCGTTCTACAAGCAGTACTTC	CASSPPSFYKQYF
-	-	TRBV7-9	TRBJ2-7	TGTGCCAGCAGCTGGGACTTTAGACCTTCCTACGAGCAGTACTTC	CASSWDFRPSYEQYF
few	-	TRBV19	TRBJ2-1	TGTGCCAGTAGTTCCCGGGACGAGACCTACAATGAGCAGTTCTTC	CASSSRDETYNEQFF
few	-	TRBV5-4	TRBJ2-1	TGTGCCAGCAGCTTGGGGACAGCCCTCAATGAGCAGTTCTTC	CASSLGTALNEQFF
few	TRBD1	TRBV6-5	TRBJ1-1	TGTGCCAGCAGTTACTCGGCCAGGGGGCACACTGAAGCTTTCTTT	CASSYSARGHTEAFF
few	-	TRBV10-3	TRBJ2-7	TGTGCCATCAGTGACCGCACAGGACCCTACGAGCAGTACTTC	CAISDRTGPYEQYF
few	-	TRBV5-4	TRBJ2-1	TGTGCCAGCAGCTTGGGACTAGGGTCCTACAATGAGCAGTTCTTC	CASSLGLGSYNEQFF
-	-	TRBV5-4	TRBJ2-1	TGTGCCAGCAGCCCTGGGTCTAGAGGGACCAATGAGCAGTTCTTC	CASSPGSRGTNEQFF
-	-	TRBV5-6	TRBJ2-6	TGTGCCAGCAGCCTTACAGGGCCCGGGGCCAACGTCCTGACTTTC	CASSLTGPGANVLTF
-	TRBD1	TRBV9	TRBJ1-2	TGTGCCAGCAGCCTCGCAGGGGGCGGTTATGGCTATACCTTC	CASSLAGGGYGYTF
few	-	TRBV15	TRBJ2-3	TGTGCCACCAGCATGGACTCGACAGATACGCAGTATTTT	CATSMDSTDTQYF
-	TRBD2	TRBV7-7	TRBJ2-1	TGTGCCAGCAGCTATTCTAGCGGTAGTGAGCAGTTCTTC	CASSYSSGSEQFF
few	TRBD2	TRBV9	TRBJ2-1	TGTGCCAGCAGCGTACTAGCGGACAATGAGCAGTTCTTC	CASSVLADNEQFF
large	-	TRBV21-1	TRBJ1-1	TGTGCCAGCAGCATCAACCTCCCGGGCACTGAAGCTTTCTTT	CASSINLPGTEAFF
-	-	TRBV27	TRBJ2-1	TGTGCCAGCAGTTTACTGTCCGGTCATGAGCAGTTCTTC	CASSLLSGHEQFF
-	-	TRBV28	TRBJ2-3	TGTGCCAGCAACATACCGGGCAGAAGCACAGATACGCAGTATTTT	CASNIPGRSTDTQYF
few	TRBD1	TRBV19	TRBJ2-7	TGTGCCAGTAGTAACGACCGGGACAGGGGTAGCCACGAGCAGTACTTC	CASSNDRDRGSHEQYF
few	-	TRBV19	TRBJ1-1	TGTGCCATTAGGCGTAACACTGAAGCTTTCTTT	CAIRRNTEAFF
few	-	TRBV27	TRBJ1-1	TGTGCCAGCAGTTCACGCGGGGGGGGCACTGAAGCTTTCTTT	CASSSRGGGTEAFF